A single TCR beta chain is shown here with its context. Its antigen is as yet unknown. The data stem from a study of T cell responses to AZD1222 COVID-19 vaccine. General study results and limits: In the spike-specific TCR repertoire, nearly half reportedly target unmutated variant regions.

The CDR3 runs to 16 residues. CDR1 is SGHDT and CDR2 is YYEEEE in the germline V gene. V gave up 1 base and J gave up 1 base; unmatched junction bases: 7. Generated by immunoSEQ multiplex PCR, the TCRdb table keeps only in-frame clones and is missing some. Among 150,000 or so clones, 85% to 95% were seen once, and the ten largest hold around 5%. The chain carries TRBV5-6 and TRBJ2-5; 7 nucleotides match TRBD2. Sequences were derived from peripheral blood, sampled on day 0 of AZD1222 vaccination. This receptor was identified in an adult in good health. CDR3 residues: CASSLLAGDPQETQYF. The CDR3 region has the DNA TGTGCCAGCAGCTTGTTGGCGGGAGACCCCCAAGAGACCCAGTACTTC. Variable domain in full (rest from reference TRBV5-6 and TRBJ2-5): DAGVTQSPTHLIKTRGQQVTLRCSPKSGHDTVSWYQQALGQGPQFIFQYYEEEERQRGNFPDRFSGHQFPNYSSELNVNALLLGDSALYLCASSLLAGDPQETQYFGPGTRLLVL.